The T cell receptor (beta chain) described here comes from a study of blood T cell repertoires in COVID-19. Across the whole study: PBMCs, B-cell-depleted T cells, or T cells were the source of the cDNA or gDNA that made up the material.

This CDR3 region has 14 residues. From germline, CDR1 is LNHDA and CDR2 SQIVND (reference sequence). J lost 6 bases, V lost 5 bases, and 7 bases had no gene match. Source study methods: Amplified reference gene primers provided the basis for estimating nucleated cell counts. Clones were read by immunoSEQ multiplex PCR, and TCRdb kept only the in-frame ones, dropping some. V and J calls and clone size are those listed in that table; D and trimming were worked out from the DNA. The table lists 150,000 or so clones, about 90% of them singletons. This study enrolled people aged 18 to 89 from about two dozen US geographic areas. Researchers sorted participants into cohorts using their self-reported clinical history.

The sequence came from a human donor with acute COVID-19. The donor label of this sample is uncertain. The chain carries TRBV19 and TRBJ1-1; 9 bases line up with TRBD1. The sample comprised PBMCs or T cells enriched from blood (not recorded which). The CDR3 DNA follows: TGTGCCAGTAGTGAGGACAGGGGTTCCCCTGAAGCTTTCTTT. Amino acid sequence: CASSEDRGSPEAFF.